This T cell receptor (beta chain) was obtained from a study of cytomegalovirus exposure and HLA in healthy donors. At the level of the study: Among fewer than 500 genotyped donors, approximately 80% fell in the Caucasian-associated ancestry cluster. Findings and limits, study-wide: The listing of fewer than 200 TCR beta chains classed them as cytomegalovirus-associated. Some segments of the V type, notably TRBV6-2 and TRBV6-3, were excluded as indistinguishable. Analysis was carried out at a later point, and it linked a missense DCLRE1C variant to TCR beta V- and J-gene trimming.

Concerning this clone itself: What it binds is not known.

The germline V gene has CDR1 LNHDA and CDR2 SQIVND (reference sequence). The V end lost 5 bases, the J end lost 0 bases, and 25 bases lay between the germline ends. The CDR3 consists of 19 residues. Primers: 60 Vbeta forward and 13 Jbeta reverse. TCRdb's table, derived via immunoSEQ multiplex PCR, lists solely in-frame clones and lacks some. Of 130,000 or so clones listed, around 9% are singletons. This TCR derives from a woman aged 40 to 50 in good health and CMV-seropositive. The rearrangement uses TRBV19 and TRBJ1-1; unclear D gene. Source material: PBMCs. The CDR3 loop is CASSGLEGRAFVLNTEAFF. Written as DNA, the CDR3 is TGTGCCAGTAGTGGTTTGGAGGGTAGAGCGTTTGTCCTGAACACTGAAGCTTTCTTT.